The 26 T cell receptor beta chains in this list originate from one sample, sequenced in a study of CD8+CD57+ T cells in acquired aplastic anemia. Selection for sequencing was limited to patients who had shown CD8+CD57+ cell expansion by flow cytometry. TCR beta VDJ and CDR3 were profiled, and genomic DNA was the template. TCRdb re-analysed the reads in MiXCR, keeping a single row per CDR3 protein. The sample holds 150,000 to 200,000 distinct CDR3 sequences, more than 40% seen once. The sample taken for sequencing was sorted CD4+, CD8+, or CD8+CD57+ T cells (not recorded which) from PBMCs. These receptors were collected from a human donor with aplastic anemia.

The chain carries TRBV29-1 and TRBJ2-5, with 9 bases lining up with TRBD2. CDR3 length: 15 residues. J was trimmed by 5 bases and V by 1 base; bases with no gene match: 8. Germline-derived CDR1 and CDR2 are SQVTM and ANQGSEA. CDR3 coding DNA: TGCAGCGTTGAAGGGGCTCGCGGGAGGGGGGAGACCCAGTACTTC. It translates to CSVEGARGRGETQYF. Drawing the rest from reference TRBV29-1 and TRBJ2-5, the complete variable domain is SAVISQKPSRDICQRGTSLTIQCQVDSQVTMMFWYRQQPGQSLTLIATANQGSEATYESGFVIDKFPISRPNLTFSTLTVSNMSPEDSSIYLCSVEGARGRGETQYFGPGTRLLVL.

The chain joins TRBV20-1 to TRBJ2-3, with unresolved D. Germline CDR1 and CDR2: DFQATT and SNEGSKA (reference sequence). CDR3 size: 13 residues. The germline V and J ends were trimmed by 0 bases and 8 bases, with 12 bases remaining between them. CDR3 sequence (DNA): TGCAGTGCTAGAGATCGGTATAGGGCTACGCAGTATTTT. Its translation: CSARDRYRATQYF.

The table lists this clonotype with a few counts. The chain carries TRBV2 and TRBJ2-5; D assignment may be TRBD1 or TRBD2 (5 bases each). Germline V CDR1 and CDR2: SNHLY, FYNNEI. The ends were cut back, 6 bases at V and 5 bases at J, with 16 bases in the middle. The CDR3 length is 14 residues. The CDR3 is CASSGPGRDETQYF. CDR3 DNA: TGTGCCAGCAGCGGGCCGGGACGGGATGAGACCCAGTACTTC.

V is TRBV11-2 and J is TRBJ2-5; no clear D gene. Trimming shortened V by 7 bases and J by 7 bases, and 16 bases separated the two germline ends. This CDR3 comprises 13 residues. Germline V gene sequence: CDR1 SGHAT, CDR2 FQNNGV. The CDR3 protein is CASTQLAIGTQYF. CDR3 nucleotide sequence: TGTGCCAGCACACAGTTGGCGATCGGGACCCAGTACTTC.

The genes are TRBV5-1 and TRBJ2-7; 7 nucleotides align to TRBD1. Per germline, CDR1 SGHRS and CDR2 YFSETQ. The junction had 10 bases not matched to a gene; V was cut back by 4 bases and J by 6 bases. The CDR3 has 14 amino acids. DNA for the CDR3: TGCGCCAGCAGCAGACGACAGGGAGAGAGCGAGCAGTACTTC. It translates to CASSRRQGESEQYF.

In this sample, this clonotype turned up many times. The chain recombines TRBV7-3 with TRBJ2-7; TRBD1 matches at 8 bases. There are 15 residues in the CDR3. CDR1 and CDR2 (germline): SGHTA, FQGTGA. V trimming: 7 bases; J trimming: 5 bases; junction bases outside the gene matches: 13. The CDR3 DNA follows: TGTGCCAGCACCTACGCCGGGACAGGCTATGACGAGCAGTACTTC. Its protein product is CASTYAGTGYDEQYF.

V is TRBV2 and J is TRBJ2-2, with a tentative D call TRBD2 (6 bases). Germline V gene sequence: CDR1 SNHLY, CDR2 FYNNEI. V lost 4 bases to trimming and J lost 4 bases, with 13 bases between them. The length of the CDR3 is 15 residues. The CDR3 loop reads CASSGGGGPTGELFF. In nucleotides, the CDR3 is TGTGCCAGCAGTGGTGGGGGAGGCCCCACCGGGGAGCTGTTTTTT.

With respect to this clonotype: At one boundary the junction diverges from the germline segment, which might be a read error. Here the CDR3 reads CAGSLYEGRQETQYF. CDR3 in DNA: TGTGCCGGCAGCTTGTACGAGGGACGACAAGAGACCCAGTACTTC. The chain is built from TRBV5-4 and TRBJ2-5; D tentatively fits TRBD1 or TRBD2 (5 bases each). Per germline, CDR1 SGHNT and CDR2 YYREEE (reference sequence). The CDR3 spans 15 residues.

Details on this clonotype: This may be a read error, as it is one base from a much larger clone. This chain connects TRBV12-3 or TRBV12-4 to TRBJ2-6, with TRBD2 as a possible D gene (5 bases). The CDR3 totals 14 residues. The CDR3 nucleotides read TGTGCCAGCAGTTCGAGTCTGAGGGCCAGCGTCCTGACTTTC. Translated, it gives CASSSSLRASVLTF.

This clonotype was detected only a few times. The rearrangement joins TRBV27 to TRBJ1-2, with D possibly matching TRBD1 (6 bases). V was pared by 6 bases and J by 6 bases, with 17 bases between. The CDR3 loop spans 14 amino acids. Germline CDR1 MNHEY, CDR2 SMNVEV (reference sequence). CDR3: CASSLGPSGDGYTF. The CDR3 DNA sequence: TGTGCCAGCAGCCTCGGTCCGTCAGGGGATGGCTACACCTTC.

The CDR3 bases are TGTGCCAGCAGTTTATCTGCCTTCTACGAGCAGTACTTC. As protein: CASSLSAFYEQYF. The chain uses TRBV2 and TRBJ2-7, with D hard to call. V shed 5 bases and J shed 3 bases, with 11 bases lying between them. The germline V gene has CDR1 SNHLY and CDR2 FYNNEI. This CDR3 contains 13 residues.

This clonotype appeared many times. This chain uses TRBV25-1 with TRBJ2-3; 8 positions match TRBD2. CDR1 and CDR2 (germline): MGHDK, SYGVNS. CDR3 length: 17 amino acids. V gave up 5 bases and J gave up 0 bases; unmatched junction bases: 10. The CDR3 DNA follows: TGTGCCAGCAGTCCCTCGGGGGGGGGGGAAAGCACAGATACGCAGTATTTT. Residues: CASSPSGGGESTDTQYF.

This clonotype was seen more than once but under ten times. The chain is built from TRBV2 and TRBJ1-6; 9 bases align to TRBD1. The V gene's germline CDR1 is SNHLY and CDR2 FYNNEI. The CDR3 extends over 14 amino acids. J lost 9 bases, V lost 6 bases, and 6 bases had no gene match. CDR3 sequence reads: CASRGTGSSSPLHF. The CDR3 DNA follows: TGTGCCAGCAGGGGGACAGGGTCAAGTTCACCCCTCCACTTT.

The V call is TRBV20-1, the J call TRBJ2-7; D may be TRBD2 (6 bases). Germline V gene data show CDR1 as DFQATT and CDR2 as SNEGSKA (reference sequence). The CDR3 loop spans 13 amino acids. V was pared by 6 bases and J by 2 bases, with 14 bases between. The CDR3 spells CSASSGGPYEQYF. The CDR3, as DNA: TGCAGTGCCAGCTCCGGGGGACCCTACGAGCAGTACTTC.

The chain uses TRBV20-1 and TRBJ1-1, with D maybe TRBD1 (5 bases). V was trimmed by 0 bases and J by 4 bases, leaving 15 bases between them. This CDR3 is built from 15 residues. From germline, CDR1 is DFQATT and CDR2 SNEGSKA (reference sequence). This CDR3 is CSARDHKGLGTEAFF. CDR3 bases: TGCAGTGCTAGAGATCACAAGGGGTTGGGCACTGAAGCTTTCTTT.

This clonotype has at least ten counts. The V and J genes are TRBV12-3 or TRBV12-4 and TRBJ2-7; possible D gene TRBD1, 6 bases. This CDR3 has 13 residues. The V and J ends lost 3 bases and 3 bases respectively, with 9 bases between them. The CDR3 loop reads CASSFEDSYEQYF. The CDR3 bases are TGTGCCAGCAGTTTTGAGGACAGCTACGAGCAGTACTTC.

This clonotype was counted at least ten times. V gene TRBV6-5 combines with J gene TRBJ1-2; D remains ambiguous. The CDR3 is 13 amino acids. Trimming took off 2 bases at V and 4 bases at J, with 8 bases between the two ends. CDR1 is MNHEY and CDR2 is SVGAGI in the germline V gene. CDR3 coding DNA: TGTGCCAGCAGTTACCGTTCCCTCTATGGCTACACCTTC. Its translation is CASSYRSLYGYTF.

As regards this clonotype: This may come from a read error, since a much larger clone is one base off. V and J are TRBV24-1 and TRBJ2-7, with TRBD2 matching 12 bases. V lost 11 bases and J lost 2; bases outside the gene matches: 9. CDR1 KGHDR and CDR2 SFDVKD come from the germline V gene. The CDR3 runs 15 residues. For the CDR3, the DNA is TGTGCCAACAGCCAACTAGCGGGAGGCGCCTACGAGCAGTACTTC. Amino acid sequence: CANSQLAGGAYEQYF.

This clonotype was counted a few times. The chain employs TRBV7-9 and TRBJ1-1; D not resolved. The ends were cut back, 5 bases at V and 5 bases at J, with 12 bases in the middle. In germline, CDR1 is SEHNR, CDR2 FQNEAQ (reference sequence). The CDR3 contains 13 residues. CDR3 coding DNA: TGTGCCAGCAGCCGCCTGGGTGTTACTGAAGCTTTCTTT. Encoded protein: CASSRLGVTEAFF. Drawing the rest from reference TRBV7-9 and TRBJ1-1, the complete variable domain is DTGVSQNPRHKITKRGQNVTFRCDPISEHNRLYWYRQTLGQGPEFLTYFQNEAQLEKSRLLSDRFSAERPKGSFSTLEIQRTEQGDSAMYLCASSRLGVTEAFFGQGTRLTVV.

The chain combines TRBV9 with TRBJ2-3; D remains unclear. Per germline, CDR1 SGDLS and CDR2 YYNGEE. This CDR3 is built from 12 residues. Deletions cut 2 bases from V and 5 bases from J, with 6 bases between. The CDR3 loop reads CASSVIGDTQYF. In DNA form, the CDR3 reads TGTGCCAGCAGCGTTATAGGAGATACGCAGTATTTT.

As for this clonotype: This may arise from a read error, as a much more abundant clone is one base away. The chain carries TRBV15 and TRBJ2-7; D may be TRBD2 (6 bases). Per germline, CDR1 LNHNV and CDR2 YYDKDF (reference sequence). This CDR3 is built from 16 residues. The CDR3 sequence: CTTSRRDSYSSYEQYF. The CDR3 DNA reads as TGTACCACCAGCAGGAGGGATTCGTACTCTTCCTACGAGCAGTACTTC.

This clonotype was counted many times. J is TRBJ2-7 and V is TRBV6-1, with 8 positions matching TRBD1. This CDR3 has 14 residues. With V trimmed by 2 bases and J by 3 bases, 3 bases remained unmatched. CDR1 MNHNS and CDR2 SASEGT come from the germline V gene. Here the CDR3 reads CASSEQGAHYEQYF. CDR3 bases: TGTGCCAGCAGTGAACAGGGGGCCCACTACGAGCAGTACTTC.

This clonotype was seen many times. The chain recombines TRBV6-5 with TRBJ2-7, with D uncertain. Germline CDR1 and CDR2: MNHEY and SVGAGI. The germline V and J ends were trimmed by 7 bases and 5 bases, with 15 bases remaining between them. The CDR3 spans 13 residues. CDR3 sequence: CASKRDDGHEQYF. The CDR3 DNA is TGTGCCAGCAAAAGAGACGACGGCCACGAGCAGTACTTC.

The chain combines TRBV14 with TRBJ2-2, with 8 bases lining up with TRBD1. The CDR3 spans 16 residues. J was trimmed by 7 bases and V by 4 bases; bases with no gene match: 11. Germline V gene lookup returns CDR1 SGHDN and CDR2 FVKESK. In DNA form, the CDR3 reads TGTGCCAGCAGCCTGGCTCGCCAGGGGGCTAGCGGGGAGCTGTTTTTT. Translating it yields CASSLARQGASGELFF.

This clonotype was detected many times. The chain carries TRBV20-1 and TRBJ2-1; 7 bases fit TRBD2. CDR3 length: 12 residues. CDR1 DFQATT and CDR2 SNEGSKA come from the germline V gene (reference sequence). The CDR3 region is CSGRREGGEQFF. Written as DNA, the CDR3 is TGCAGCGGGCGGAGGGAGGGAGGAGAGCAGTTCTTC.

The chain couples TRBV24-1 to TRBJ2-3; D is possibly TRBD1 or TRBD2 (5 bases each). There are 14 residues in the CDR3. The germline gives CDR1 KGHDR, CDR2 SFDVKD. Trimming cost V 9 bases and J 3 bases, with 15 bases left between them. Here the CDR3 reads CATGMGDRTDTQYF. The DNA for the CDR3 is TGTGCCACCGGGATGGGGGACCGAACAGATACGCAGTATTTT.